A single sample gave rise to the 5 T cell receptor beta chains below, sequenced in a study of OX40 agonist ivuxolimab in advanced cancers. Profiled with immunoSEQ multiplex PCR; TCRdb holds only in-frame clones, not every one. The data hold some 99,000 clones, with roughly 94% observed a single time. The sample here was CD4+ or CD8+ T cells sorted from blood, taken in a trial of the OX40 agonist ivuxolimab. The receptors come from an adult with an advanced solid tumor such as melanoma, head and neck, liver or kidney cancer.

CDR3 DNA sequence: TGTGCCTCGGGACAGGGGCTCAGCGGCTACACCTTC. It translates to CASGQGLSGYTF. The rearrangement uses TRBV30 and TRBJ1-2; the match to TRBD1 covers 10 bases. CDR1 and CDR2 from the germline V gene are GTSNPN and SVGIG (reference sequence). The V segment lost 7 bases and the J segment 8 bases; nucleotides outside the gene matches: 7. CDR3 length equals 12 residues.

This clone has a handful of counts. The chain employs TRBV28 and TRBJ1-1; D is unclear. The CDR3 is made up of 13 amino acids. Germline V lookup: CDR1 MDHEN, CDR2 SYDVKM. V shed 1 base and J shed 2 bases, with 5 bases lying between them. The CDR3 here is CASSLSGNTEAFF. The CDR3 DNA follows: TGTGCCAGCAGTTTATCGGGTAACACTGAAGCTTTCTTT.

In DNA form, the CDR3 reads TGTGCCTGGACCCTCGGGACAGGGGGTAATCAGCCCCAGCATTTT. Its protein product is CAWTLGTGGNQPQHF. The V gene is TRBV30, the J gene TRBJ1-5; TRBD1 agrees at 11 bases. J gave up 4 bases and V 4 bases, and 6 bases lay outside the gene matches. The germline V gene has CDR1 GTSNPN and CDR2 SVGIG (reference sequence). The CDR3 covers 15 residues. The whole variable domain, remainder taken from reference TRBV30 and TRBJ1-5, is SQTIHQWPATLVQPVGSPLSLECTVEGTSNPNLYWYRQAAGRGLQLLFYSVGIGQISSEVPQNLSASRPQDRQFILSSKKLLLSDSGFYLCAWTLGTGGNQPQHFGDGTRLSIL.

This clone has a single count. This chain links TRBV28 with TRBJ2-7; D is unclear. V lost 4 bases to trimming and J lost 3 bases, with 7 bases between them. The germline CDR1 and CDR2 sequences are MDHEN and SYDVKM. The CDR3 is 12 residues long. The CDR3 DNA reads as TGTGCCAGCAGTTCTAGGATCTACGAGCAGTACTTC. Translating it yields CASSSRIYEQYF.

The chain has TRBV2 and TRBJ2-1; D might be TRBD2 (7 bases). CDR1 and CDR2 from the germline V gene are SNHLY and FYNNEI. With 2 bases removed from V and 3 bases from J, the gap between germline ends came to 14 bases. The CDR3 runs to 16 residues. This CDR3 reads CASSEQAGALYNEQFF. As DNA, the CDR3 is TGTGCCAGCAGTGAACAGGCGGGGGCCCTCTACAATGAGCAGTTCTTC.